This TCR beta chain was captured by sequencing in a study of blood T cell repertoires in COVID-19. Study-level information: Whether acute or convalescent, the COVID-19 samples came from the United States, Italy and Spain.

Sequencing used immunoSEQ multiplex PCR; TCRdb keeps in-frame clones, though not all of them. Altogether around 140,000 clones are present, 88% being singletons, with the ten largest covering about 2.5%. Trimming stripped 0 bases from V and 7 bases from J, with 15 bases between. Germline V CDR1 and CDR2: PRHDT, FYEKMQ (reference sequence). This CDR3 has 15 residues. The chain is built from TRBV13 and TRBJ1-2, with a possible D match to TRBD1 (6 bases). Sequencing was carried out using peripheral blood. The source is a human donor with COVID-19, enrolled during active disease. The donor label of this sample is uncertain. CDR3 sequence reads: CASSLGSWGLAGYTF. The CDR3 coding sequence is TGTGCCAGCAGCTTAGGATCTTGGGGGCTGGCTGGCTACACCTTC.